Shown below are 32 T cell receptor beta chains from a single sample sequenced in a study of T-cell memory formation after mild COVID-19. TCRdb reprocessed the 5' RACE reads with MiXCR, giving one entry per CDR3 protein. The top ten clones hold about 23% of a sample with 150,000 to 200,000 distinct CDR3 sequences, 20% to 25% of them seen once. The sequencing input was PBMCs or a T cell subset sorted from them (not recorded which). The receptors shown here come from an adult woman who had mild COVID-19 (a few samples of this study predate the infection). Cell type and time point are not known.

V is TRBV5-1 and J is TRBJ2-1, with TRBD2 identical over 13 bases. The CDR3 spans 16 residues. Germline values: CDR1 SGHRS, CDR2 YFSETQ. With 3 bases clipped from V and 3 bases from J, the junction kept 3 bases outside the gene matches. In nucleotides, the CDR3 is TGCGCCAGCAGCTCGACTAGCGGGGGGCTCTACAATGAGCAGTTCTTC. The encoded protein is CASSSTSGGLYNEQFF.

This clonotype has only a few counts. V is TRBV29-1 and J is TRBJ1-2; 8 bases line up with TRBD1. Per the germline V gene, CDR1 is SQVTM and CDR2 is ANQGSEA. After removal of 7 bases from V and 8 bases from J, the junction contained 9 bases not matched to a gene. The CDR3 is 12 residues long. The CDR3 DNA is TGCAGCGCGCAAGGACAGGGCATCGGCTACACCTTC. Translation gives CSAQGQGIGYTF.

This clonotype has just a few counts. The chain recombines TRBV29-1 with TRBJ2-3; TRBD1 aligns across 7 bases. Trimming removed 7 bases from V and 5 bases from J; junction bases left unmatched: 15. Germline V CDR1 and CDR2: SQVTM, ANQGSEA. This CDR3 spans 15 amino acids. Here the CDR3 DNA reads TGCAGCGGCAGAACAGGGACAGAACGGGAAGATACGCAGTATTTT. Encoded protein: CSGRTGTEREDTQYF.

This sequence joins TRBV14 and TRBJ2-1; D remains unclear. V lost 0 bases to trimming and J lost 4 bases, with 10 bases between them. The CDR3 has 15 residues. Germline CDR1 is SGHDN and CDR2 is FVKESK. CDR3 loop: CASSQDLLVYNEQFF. For the CDR3, the DNA is TGTGCCAGCAGCCAAGACTTGCTGGTATACAATGAGCAGTTCTTC.

Only a few counts were recorded for this clonotype. The chain uses TRBV27 and TRBJ2-7; 8 positions match TRBD1. Germline V gene lookup returns CDR1 MNHEY and CDR2 SMNVEV (reference sequence). This CDR3 spans 14 amino acids. Trimming removed 4 bases from V and 4 bases from J; junction bases left unmatched: 6. The CDR3 DNA reads as TGTGCCAGCAGTTCGAGGCAGGGGGCGTACGAGCAGTACTTC. As protein: CASSSRQGAYEQYF.

The table lists this clonotype with a few counts. V usage is TRBV7-6 and J usage is TRBJ2-1; TRBD2 might be the D (5 bases). Trimming pared 3 bases from V and 7 bases from J, leaving 7 bases between. The CDR3 runs 12 residues. Germline V gene data show CDR1 as SGHVS and CDR2 as FNYEAQ. CDR3 amino acids: CASSFVANEQFF. The CDR3 bases are TGTGCCAGCAGCTTTGTAGCGAATGAGCAGTTCTTC. Full variable domain (missing parts from reference TRBV7-6 and TRBJ2-1): GAGVSQSPRYKVTKRGQDVALRCDPISGHVSLYWYRQALGQGPEFLTYFNYEAQQDKSGLPNDRFSAERPEGSISTLTIQRTEQRDSAMYRCASSFVANEQFFGPGTRLTVL.

The chain is built from TRBV9 and TRBJ2-1; the D gene is possibly TRBD1 (5 bases). Per germline, CDR1 SGDLS and CDR2 YYNGEE. V was shortened by 2 bases and J by 0 bases, with 9 bases between the two germline ends. CDR3 size: 15 residues. The CDR3 nucleotides are TGTGCCAGCAGCGTTACAGGAATCTCCTACAATGAGCAGTTCTTC. This gives the protein CASSVTGISYNEQFF.

The DNA for the CDR3 is TGCGCCAGCAGCCAAGTAGCGGGAGGATACAATGAGCAGTTCTTC. Its protein is CASSQVAGGYNEQFF. This chain joins TRBV4-3 and TRBJ2-1; 10 nucleotides match TRBD2. This CDR3 comprises 15 residues. Germline V gives CDR1 LGHNA, CDR2 YSLEER. V was pared by 1 base and J by 4 bases, with 1 base of the junction left unmatched.

The chain links TRBV4-1 to TRBJ1-4; 9 bases fit TRBD1. This CDR3 comprises 17 residues. Germline V gives CDR1 MGHRA, CDR2 YSYEKL. J lost 1 base, V lost 5 bases, and 8 bases had no gene match. CDR3 nucleotide sequence: TGCGCCAGCAGCTCAACCGGACAGGGGTTAACTAATGAAAAACTGTTTTTT. This encodes CASSSTGQGLTNEKLFF.

The chain links TRBV20-1 to TRBJ2-1; 11 nucleotides line up with TRBD2. The CDR3 consists of 16 residues. Trimming at V came to 3 bases and at J to 6 bases, leaving 10 bases not matched to a gene. CDR1 is DFQATT and CDR2 is SNEGSKA in the germline V gene (reference sequence). CDR3 coding DNA: TGCAGTGCTAGCCCTAGCGGGGGGCCCTTCCTCAATGAGCAGTTCTTC. Translating it yields CSASPSGGPFLNEQFF.

This clonotype was observed a handful of times. This chain joins TRBV15 and TRBJ2-3; either TRBD1 or TRBD2 may fit D (6 bases each). Germline CDR1 is LNHNV and CDR2 is YYDKDF (reference sequence). The CDR3 contains 17 residues. Trimming took off 3 bases at V and 6 bases at J, with 22 bases between the two ends. The DNA for the CDR3 is TGTGCCACCAGCAGTACCGCGGGACAACCTCTATCGGATACGCAGTATTTT. Protein: CATSSTAGQPLSDTQYF.

The genes are TRBV7-6 and TRBJ2-7; 10 positions agree with TRBD2. CDR1 and CDR2 (germline): SGHVS, FNYEAQ. J lost 2 bases, V lost 2 bases, and 9 bases had no gene match. The CDR3 contains 17 residues. The CDR3 sequence is CASSLSFASGGTYEQYF. The DNA of the CDR3 is TGTGCCAGCAGCTTAAGCTTTGCTAGCGGGGGTACCTACGAGCAGTACTTC. Full variable domain (missing parts from reference TRBV7-6 and TRBJ2-7): GAGVSQSPRYKVTKRGQDVALRCDPISGHVSLYWYRQALGQGPEFLTYFNYEAQQDKSGLPNDRFSAERPEGSISTLTIQRTEQRDSAMYRCASSLSFASGGTYEQYFGPGTRLTVT.

DNA of the CDR3: TGCAGTGCTCCAGACAGGGGGCCTTACAATGAGCAGTTCTTC. Translation: CSAPDRGPYNEQFF. This sequence joins TRBV20-1 and TRBJ2-1, with 10 bases lining up with TRBD1. The trim removed 5 bases at V and 4 bases at J, leaving 5 bases unmatched. CDR3 length equals 14 residues. Looked up from germline, CDR1 is DFQATT and CDR2 is SNEGSKA (reference sequence).

The chain has TRBV29-1 and TRBJ2-1, with D uncertain. Germline assignment: CDR1 SQVTM and CDR2 ANQGSEA. The CDR3 is 12 residues long. The V and J ends lost 4 bases and 5 bases respectively, with 9 bases between them. The CDR3: CSVGVLNNEQFF. CDR3 bases: TGCAGCGTTGGGGTCCTTAACAATGAGCAGTTCTTC.

The V and J genes are TRBV7-9 and TRBJ2-5; possible D gene TRBD1, 6 bases. V was cut by 5 bases and J by 6 bases, with 16 bases left in between. This CDR3 comprises 14 residues. Germline V CDR1 and CDR2: SEHNR, FQNEAQ (reference sequence). CDR3 DNA sequence: TGTGCCAGCAGCCCCCGGGACACGGACAAGACCCAGTACTTC. It encodes CASSPRDTDKTQYF. The variable domain in full, completed from reference TRBV7-9 and TRBJ2-5, reads DTGVSQNPRHKITKRGQNVTFRCDPISEHNRLYWYRQTLGQGPEFLTYFQNEAQLEKSRLLSDRFSAERPKGSFSTLEIQRTEQGDSAMYLCASSPRDTDKTQYFGPGTRLLVL.

This clonotype was seen more than once but under ten times. This chain connects TRBV6-5 to TRBJ1-1; unclear D gene. V lost 4 bases and J 1 base, leaving 13 bases between the germline ends. The germline V gene encodes CDR1 MNHEY and CDR2 SVGAGI. This CDR3 is 15 amino acids long. The CDR3 loop is CASSSPHKGNTEAFF. The CDR3, as DNA: TGTGCCAGCAGTTCCCCGCATAAGGGGAACACTGAAGCTTTCTTT.

This clonotype was recorded a few times. The rearrangement joins TRBV6-6 to TRBJ2-7; D remains unclear. The V and J ends lost 6 bases and 3 bases respectively, with 18 bases between them. CDR3 size: 15 residues. Germline V gene sequence: CDR1 MNHNY, CDR2 SVGAGI (reference sequence). The CDR3 nucleotides are TGTGCCAGCAGAATTACCGTCGGCGGAGACTACGAGCAGTACTTC. This gives the protein CASRITVGGDYEQYF.

This clonotype showed up many times. The chain links TRBV2 to TRBJ2-5; 8 bases are a match to TRBD2. V shed 8 bases and J 5 bases; nucleotides not matched to a gene: 1. This CDR3 is built from 11 residues. The germline gives CDR1 SNHLY, CDR2 FYNNEI. DNA of the CDR3: TGTGCCAGCGGACTAGCCGAGACCCAGTACTTC. It translates to CASGLAETQYF.

The chain has TRBV12-3 or TRBV12-4 and TRBJ1-2; unclear D gene. Trimming removed 5 bases from V and 2 bases from J, with 12 bases in between. This CDR3 contains 14 residues. CDR3 sequence: CASSPTFYNYGYTF. The CDR3 nucleotides are TGTGCCAGCAGTCCGACATTCTACAACTATGGCTACACCTTC.

This clonotype appeared a few times. The chain combines TRBV27 with TRBJ1-1; D perhaps matches TRBD1 (5 bases). CDR3 length: 12 amino acids. Germline lookup yields CDR1 MNHEY and CDR2 SMNVEV (reference sequence). The germline V and J ends were trimmed by 9 bases and 2 bases, with 10 bases remaining between them. CDR3 sequence (DNA): TGTGCCAGTCAGGGCTTCAACACTGAAGCTTTCTTT. Amino acids: CASQGFNTEAFF.

This chain uses TRBV7-8 with TRBJ2-3, with 7 bases aligning to TRBD1. In germline, CDR1 is SGHVS, CDR2 FQNEAQ. V was pared by 1 base and J by 1 base, with 5 bases of the junction left unmatched. The CDR3 length is 16 residues. The CDR3 DNA reads as TGTGCCAGCAGCTTAGAAGTTGGGACAGGCACAGATACGCAGTATTTT. This encodes CASSLEVGTGTDTQYF.

Only a few counts were recorded for this clonotype. This chain links TRBV5-1 with TRBJ2-7; 9 nucleotides align to TRBD1. CDR1 SGHRS and CDR2 YFSETQ come from the germline V gene. Losses at the gene ends were 4 bases for V and 2 bases for J; bases not matched to a gene: 7. The CDR3 has 15 amino acids. In DNA form, the CDR3 reads TGCGCCAGCAGCGCCGGGACAGGGATCGCCTACGAGCAGTACTTC. Amino acids: CASSAGTGIAYEQYF.

V and J are TRBV7-6 and TRBJ2-1; the D gene could be TRBD1 or TRBD2 (5 bases each). Trimming cost V 3 bases and J 8 bases, with 11 bases left between them. The CDR3 is 13 residues long. CDR1 and CDR2 from the germline V gene are SGHVS and FNYEAQ. The CDR3 DNA sequence: TGTGCCAGCAGCTTGAGTGTGGGGGATGAGCAGTTCTTC. Its translation: CASSLSVGDEQFF.

The chain has TRBV6-5 and TRBJ2-7; 11 nucleotides align to TRBD2. CDR1 MNHEY and CDR2 SVGAGI come from the germline V gene. V trimming: 5 bases; J trimming: 3 bases; junction bases outside the gene matches: 6. The CDR3 totals 15 residues. Here the CDR3 reads CASSQLAGGIYEQYF. The CDR3 DNA follows: TGTGCCAGCAGTCAATTAGCGGGGGGGATCTACGAGCAGTACTTC.

This clonotype was counted between two and nine times. A read error may produce the germline difference seen at one junction end. The V call is TRBV14, the J call TRBJ2-1; tentatively, D is TRBD2 (6 bases). Per the germline V gene, CDR1 is SGHDN and CDR2 is FVKESK. The CDR3 length is 8 residues. In DNA, the CDR3 is TGCGGGGAGGATGAGCAGTTCTTC. Translating gives CGEDEQFF.

This clonotype was detected only a few times. The V gene is TRBV3-1, the J gene TRBJ1-5, with D tentatively TRBD1 (6 bases). The CDR3 contains 15 residues. Germline CDR1 is LGHDT and CDR2 is YNNKEL (reference sequence). V was clipped by 2 bases and J by 4 bases, with 12 bases between them. In DNA form, the CDR3 reads TGTGCCAGCAGCCAACACACAGGGTATAATCAGCCCCAGCATTTT. Translating gives CASSQHTGYNQPQHF.

CDR3: CASSYTRTTDTQYF. The CDR3 DNA reads as TGTGCCAGCAGTTATACAAGGACCACAGATACGCAGTATTTT. The rearrangement links TRBV28 to TRBJ2-3; no definite D call. The CDR3 is 14 residues long. The germline V gene encodes CDR1 MDHEN and CDR2 SYDVKM. V was clipped by 4 bases and J by 2 bases, with 10 bases between them.

The chain carries TRBV6-1 and TRBJ1-1; D is uncertain. The V gene's germline CDR1 is MNHNS and CDR2 SASEGT. V was cut by 11 bases and J by 0 bases, with 16 bases left in between. The CDR3 consists of 14 residues. CDR3 protein: CAASGSFMNTEAFF. CDR3 nucleotide sequence: TGTGCCGCCAGTGGGAGCTTCATGAACACTGAAGCTTTCTTT.

The chain employs TRBV4-1 and TRBJ2-7, with a tentative D call TRBD1 (6 bases). Per the germline V gene, CDR1 is MGHRA and CDR2 is YSYEKL. The CDR3 consists of 15 residues. V was trimmed by 5 bases and J by 9 bases, leaving 23 bases between them. CDR3 in amino acids: CASSSPGASYQGQYF. The CDR3 DNA follows: TGCGCCAGCAGCTCCCCAGGGGCCTCTTACCAAGGGCAGTACTTC.

V and J are TRBV12-3 or TRBV12-4 and TRBJ2-1, with TRBD1 matching 7 bases. With V trimmed by 7 bases and J by 2 bases, 8 bases remained unmatched. The CDR3 has 15 amino acids. Written as DNA, the CDR3 is TGTGCCAGCACGGAAACAGGGGCCACCTACAATGAGCAGTTCTTC. It encodes CASTETGATYNEQFF.

The chain carries TRBV6-2 or TRBV6-3 and TRBJ1-6; D uncertain. Germline CDR1 MNHEY, CDR2 SVGEGT. The CDR3 totals 14 residues. V was pared by 2 bases and J by 4 bases, with 6 bases between. CDR3 DNA: TGTGCCAGCAGTTACGTGCAGTATAATTCACCCCTCCACTTT. Its protein product is CASSYVQYNSPLHF.

The chain is built from TRBV13 and TRBJ1-1; the D gene is possibly TRBD1 (6 bases). The CDR3 totals 14 residues. Deletions cut 4 bases from V and 3 bases from J, with 12 bases between. Germline assignment: CDR1 PRHDT and CDR2 FYEKMQ (reference sequence). For the CDR3, the DNA is TGTGCCAGCAGCTACCAGGGGTCGCACACTGAAGCTTTCTTT. Translating it yields CASSYQGSHTEAFF.